The T cell receptor beta chain under discussion was sequenced for a study of blood T cells in healthy people across ages (dated by TCRdb to the mid-2010s). About the investigation overall: In model experiments, roughly one uniquely barcoded TCR beta cDNA molecule per two T cells was captured by template switching. To avoid experimental bias, donors of different ages were distributed randomly across sequencing lanes. Four age groups were formed from the donors: young (average approximately 15 years), middle-aged (just under 40), aged (about 62) and long-lived (about 80). To track age-related changes in TCR beta repertoire diversity, the study relied on deep sequencing normalized with unique cDNA molecular identifiers. The study analyzed two additional independent replicas of 1 million unique cDNA reads from the same blood draw for two donors, one aged 18 to 30 and one aged 80 or older. The research as a whole found: Bulk unsorted PBMC profiling prevented conclusive comparison of naive and antigen-experienced compartments. The CMV infection status of donors was not known, potentially confounding age-related changes in expanded clonotypes. There was a strong correlation between observed TCR beta diversity and the percentage of naive T cells measured by flow cytometry. Estimates of total diversity from one million sequenced T cells were regarded as lower bounds and underestimates. Compared with the aged group, more naive CD4+ T cells, fewer expanded clones and increased TCR diversity were shown by the long-lived group, suggesting age selection. As age increased, observed TCR beta diversity per million T cells dropped in a roughly linear way, and a significant reduction was already evident by age about 40.

Comment on this clonotype: Its antigen is currently not known. No qualities accompany the bases; no much larger clone lies one base away.

Systemically healthy Caucasian individuals from Russia, 39 in total and aged about 6 to 95 years, were included as donors. Each donor gave ten milliliters of peripheral blood, collected into EDTA-treated Vacutainer tubes. Ficoll-Paque density-gradient centrifugation was used to isolate PBMCs, with at least 6.5 million per sample. Total RNA, at least 5 micrograms per sample, was extracted from PBMCs with Trizol reagent. For every donor, an aliquot of PBMCs went through flow cytometry to measure the percentages of naive CD45RAhigh/CD27high T cells. Libraries came from 5' RACE. Sequencer: Illumina HiSeq 2500. A second PCR of roughly 6 to 11 cycles was run with a J-beta primer mix and a sample-barcoded 5' primer. A unique molecular identifier was introduced onto each TCR beta cDNA molecule by a template-switch 5' adaptor carrying 12 random nucleotides. Each sample yielded at least 2.5 million CDR3-containing paired-end reads. First-strand cDNA synthesis was performed from all RNA using the Mint cDNA synthesis kit, with priming by a TRBC-specific oligonucleotide. Following uracil-DNA glycosylase treatment, all cDNA underwent a first 18-cycle PCR with the universal primers M1SS and BC2_uni_R. On the study's bioinformatics: For normalization, 1 million high-quality reads, each with a distinct molecular identifier, were randomly selected from each sample. Reads sharing molecular identifiers were discarded rather than binned into consensus sequences. MiTCR, with a Q25 quality threshold and the strictest error-elimination algorithm, was used for CDR3 identification, clonotype clustering and error correction. A nonparametric unseen species model with Euler transformation was used to estimate a lower bound on total TCR beta diversity. TCRdb cleaned the public reads at Q25 with fastp, built clones with MiXCR and kept in-frame beta chains. Rows merge per CDR3 protein into single entries with the most common DNA and genes. It is TCRdb's table, rather than the study itself, that gives the V and J calls and clone size. Across this sample there are 1.5 million to 2 million distinct CDR3 sequences, with 49% seen only once. 2% to 2.5% of the sample belongs to the ten largest clones.

Sequencing was done on a sample of blood. The source of this sequence is a woman aged 35 to 49 in good health.

The DNA sequence reads TGCGCCAGCAGCTTGAACAGGGACCCCCGAAGGGCAGAGACCCAGTACTTC. This is translated as CASSLNRDPRRAETQYF. Recombination joined TRBV5-1 with TRBJ2-5; D gene: possibly TRBD1, on 6 matching bases. The junction carries 20 bases between V and J, which are trimmed by 1 base and 4 bases respectively. The CDR3 covers 17 residues, taking in both the cysteine and the phenylalanine. Of the read, only the CDR3 DNA is kept; its 51 bases are in frame from base 1. CDR1 is given as SGHRS and CDR2 as YFSETQ, both from the germline V gene.